A single sample is the source of the 23 T cell receptor beta chains below, sequenced in a study of radiation and T cells in renal cell carcinoma. Time point: baseline pretreatment blood. The treatment is: 15 Gy SBRT to primary tumor, nephrectomy 4 weeks later. Sequenced by immunoSEQ multiplex PCR; TCRdb stores in-frame clones only, minus some. Of over 120,000 clones in the sample, over 75% were seen once. The specimen comprised blood, sampled from a patient whose treatment included radiotherapy and nephrectomy. The receptors stem from a woman in her 50s with renal cell carcinoma.

This clone occurred a few times. This chain joins TRBV5-4 and TRBJ1-1; 7 positions match TRBD1. The germline CDR1 and CDR2 sequences are SGHNT and YYREEE (reference sequence). V was clipped by 4 bases and J by 3 bases; unmatched bases: 6. The CDR3 is 14 amino acids. CDR3 DNA sequence: TGTGCCAGCAGCCTGCAGGGGGTTGACACTGAAGCTTTCTTT. This gives the protein CASSLQGVDTEAFF. Filled out from reference TRBV5-4 and TRBJ1-1, the complete variable domain reads ETGVTQSPTHLIKTRGQQVTLRCSSQSGHNTVSWYQQALGQGPQFIFQYYREEENGRGNFPPRFSGLQFPNYSSELNVNALELDDSALYLCASSLQGVDTEAFFGQGTRLTVV.

The rearrangement joins TRBV30 to TRBJ2-2; TRBD2 is a possible D gene (6 bases). The V gene's germline CDR1 is GTSNPN and CDR2 SVGIG (reference sequence). The CDR3 is 13 amino acids. V dropped 4 bases and J dropped 2 bases, with 8 bases sitting between them. The CDR3 region is CAWTSANTGELFF. The CDR3 DNA sequence: TGTGCCTGGACTAGCGCCAACACCGGGGAGCTGTTTTTT.

The chain carries TRBV9 and TRBJ2-3; D gene ambiguous. The CDR3 length is 16 residues. The germline CDR1 and CDR2 sequences are SGDLS and YYNGEE. V was clipped by 4 bases and J by 2 bases, with 17 bases between them. The CDR3 coding sequence is TGTGCCAGCAGCCCCGCCCCCCACGCGGCCACAGATACGCAGTATTTT. Protein: CASSPAPHAATDTQYF. Full variable domain (rest looked up from reference TRBV9 and TRBJ2-3): DSGVTQTPKHLITATGQRVTLRCSPRSGDLSVYWYQQSLDQGLQFLIQYYNGEERAKGNILERFSAQQFPDLHSELNLSSLELGDSALYFCASSPAPHAATDTQYFGPGTRLTVL.

This chain connects TRBV7-9 to TRBJ1-2; 10 nucleotides match TRBD1. Trimming took 5 bases from V and 2 from J; bases not matched to a gene: 5. CDR1 and CDR2 from the germline V gene are SEHNR and FQNEAQ (reference sequence). This CDR3 contains 15 residues. The CDR3 loop reads CASSPGQGPNYGYTF. The CDR3 DNA is TGTGCCAGCAGCCCGGGACAGGGGCCCAACTATGGCTACACCTTC.

The chain is built from TRBV6-6 and TRBJ2-5; 7 nucleotides agree with TRBD2. This CDR3 has 14 amino acids. After removal of 5 bases from V and 2 bases from J, the junction contained 5 bases not matched to a gene. Looked up from germline, CDR1 is MNHNY and CDR2 is SVGAGI (reference sequence). The CDR3, as DNA: TGTGCCAGCAGTACACGGGGACTACAAGAGACCCAGTACTTC. Translation: CASSTRGLQETQYF.

This rearrangement joins TRBV6-5 to TRBJ1-3; TRBD1 aligns across 7 bases. CDR3 length equals 14 residues. CDR1 is MNHEY and CDR2 is SVGAGI in the germline V gene. Germline trimming cut 7 bases from V and 8 bases from J; bases unmatched to any gene: 11. Written as DNA, the CDR3 is TGTGCCAGCAAAAAGGGGGCCATTCGAGACACCATATATTTT. As protein: CASKKGAIRDTIYF.

The V call is TRBV29-1, the J call TRBJ1-1, with 11 bases lining up with TRBD1. The V segment lost 4 bases and the J segment 0 bases; nucleotides outside the gene matches: 7. This CDR3 comprises 16 residues. CDR1 and CDR2 from the germline V gene are SQVTM and ANQGSEA. The chain's CDR3 is CSVVGQGELMNTEAFF. The DNA of the CDR3 is TGCAGCGTTGTGGGACAGGGGGAGCTGATGAACACTGAAGCTTTCTTT.

The V gene is TRBV5-1, the J gene TRBJ1-3; 9 positions match TRBD1. The CDR3 runs to 15 residues. V trimming: 5 bases; J trimming: 3 bases; junction bases outside the gene matches: 6. CDR1 SGHRS and CDR2 YFSETQ come from the germline V gene. CDR3 sequence: CASRSGTGNGNTIYF. CDR3 nucleotide sequence: TGCGCCAGCAGGTCCGGGACAGGGAATGGAAACACCATATATTTT.

V usage is TRBV15 and J usage is TRBJ2-2; perhaps D is TRBD1 or TRBD2 (5 bases each). Trimming took off 5 bases at V and 4 bases at J, with 26 bases between the two ends. There are 19 residues in the CDR3. Looked up from germline, CDR1 is LNHNV and CDR2 is YYDKDF (reference sequence). CDR3 bases: TGTGCCACCAGCGGAATCGGGCAGGGAATCCTTGGGGGCACCGGGGAGCTGTTTTTT. It specifies CATSGIGQGILGGTGELFF.

The chain joins TRBV4-3 to TRBJ1-2; 7 nucleotides align to TRBD1. With V trimmed by 1 base and J by 4 bases, 6 bases remained unmatched. Germline CDR1 and CDR2: LGHNA and YSLEER. This CDR3 region has 15 residues. The CDR3 sequence: CASSQGRDSFYGYTF. The DNA for the CDR3 is TGCGCCAGCAGCCAAGGACGGGACAGCTTCTATGGCTACACCTTC.

The V and J genes are TRBV25-1 and TRBJ2-5, with 9 nucleotides matching TRBD2. V lost 0 bases to trimming and J lost 5 bases; unmatched junction nucleotides: 7. Germline loops: CDR1 MGHDK, CDR2 SYGVNS. This CDR3 is built from 16 residues. The CDR3 DNA reads TGTGCCAGCAGTGAATATGGCGGGGGGGCCGGGGAGACCCAGTACTTC. It is translated as CASSEYGGGAGETQYF.

The chain is built from TRBV5-4 and TRBJ2-4; a weak D match, TRBD1 (6 bases). The V and J ends lost 6 bases and 5 bases respectively, with 15 bases between them. The CDR3 is made up of 14 amino acids. Germline V lookup: CDR1 SGHNT, CDR2 YYREEE (reference sequence). CDR3 DNA: TGTGCCAGCAAGAGAGGGGGTCGGGAAAACATTCAGTACTTC. It encodes CASKRGGRENIQYF.

The CDR3 nucleotides read TGTGCCAGAGCCCGACTAGGACAGGGAACTATCTATGGCTACACCTTC. Translated: CARARLGQGTIYGYTF. V is TRBV5-3 and J is TRBJ1-2, with TRBD1 matching 8 bases. Being an ORF, TRBV5-3 has a function that is uncertain. The trim removed 7 bases at V and 4 bases at J, leaving 15 bases unmatched. The CDR3 totals 16 residues.

The CDR3 region has the DNA TGTGCCAGCAACGCCCAGGGACAGCTCAATCAGCCCCAGCATTTT. Its translation: CASNAQGQLNQPQHF. The chain recombines TRBV2 with TRBJ1-5; 7 bases fit TRBD1. The germline V gene encodes CDR1 SNHLY and CDR2 FYNNEI. Trimming took 7 bases from V and 3 from J; bases not matched to a gene: 9. CDR3 length: 15 amino acids. Full variable domain (outside the CDR3, taken from reference TRBV2 and TRBJ1-5): EPEVTQTPSHQVTQMGQEVILRCVPISNHLYFYWYRQILGQKVEFLVSFYNNEISEKSEIFDDQFSVERPDGSNFTLKIRSTKLEDSAMYFCASNAQGQLNQPQHFGDGTRLSIL.

This chain uses TRBV7-9 with TRBJ1-4; a weak D match, TRBD1 (6 bases). Deletions cut 4 bases from V and 4 bases from J, with 10 bases between. This CDR3 is built from 14 residues. Germline V CDR1 and CDR2: SEHNR, FQNEAQ (reference sequence). The CDR3 region has the DNA TGTGCCAGCAGCTCCGGACAGCTTAATGAAAAACTGTTTTTT. It yields the protein CASSSGQLNEKLFF.

This sequence joins TRBV6-6 and TRBJ1-1; a weak D match, TRBD1 (6 bases). This CDR3 has 15 amino acids. From germline, CDR1 is MNHNY and CDR2 SVGAGI (reference sequence). V lost 0 bases to trimming and J lost 1 base, with 9 bases between them. The DNA for the CDR3 is TGTGCCAGCAGTTACTCGGGGGGGCCGAACACTGAAGCTTTCTTT. This gives the protein CASSYSGGPNTEAFF.

There are a few counts of this clone. The CDR3 protein is CASSLGPLDEAFF. Written as DNA, the CDR3 is TGTGCCAGCAGCTTAGGGCCCCTGGATGAAGCTTTCTTT. The gene calls are TRBV7-9 and TRBJ1-1; no definite D call. Between the trimmed V and J ends, which lost 1 base and 7 bases, there was a span of 10 bases. There are 13 residues in the CDR3. CDR1 SEHNR and CDR2 FQNEAQ come from the germline V gene (reference sequence).

V and J are TRBV5-1 and TRBJ2-2; possible D gene TRBD2, 5 bases. This CDR3 region has 14 residues. The germline gives CDR1 SGHRS, CDR2 YFSETQ. Between the trimmed V and J ends, which lost 1 base and 3 bases, there was a span of 7 bases. In nucleotides, the CDR3 is TGCGCCAGCAGCTTGCGGGGAGACACCGGGGAGCTGTTTTTT. Translation gives CASSLRGDTGELFF.

This clone was counted a few times. This rearrangement joins TRBV5-4 to TRBJ1-1, with D possibly being TRBD1 (5 bases). The length of the CDR3 is 15 residues. Germline CDR1 is SGHNT and CDR2 is YYREEE (reference sequence). V was cut by 0 bases and J by 4 bases, with 13 bases left in between. CDR3 region: CASSLDRRASTEAFF. CDR3 DNA sequence: TGTGCCAGCAGCTTGGACCGCAGGGCGAGCACTGAAGCTTTCTTT.

The V call is TRBV7-2, the J call TRBJ1-1; D is uncertain. The germline CDR1 and CDR2 sequences are SGHTA and FQGNSA. The ends were cut back, 1 base at V and 2 bases at J, with 11 bases in the middle. The CDR3 has 15 residues. DNA of the CDR3: TGTGCCAGCAGCTTAGGGGGAGCAAGAAACACTGAAGCTTTCTTT. It encodes CASSLGGARNTEAFF.

The chain uses TRBV19 and TRBJ1-3; 10 nucleotides match TRBD1. There are 14 residues in the CDR3. Germline CDR1 reads LNHDA; CDR2 reads SQIVND (reference sequence). With V trimmed by 6 bases and J by 5 bases, 4 bases remained unmatched. The CDR3 DNA reads TGTGCCAGTAGAATGGACAGGGGGAGAAACACCATATATTTT. Translation: CASRMDRGRNTIYF.

CDR3 sequence reads: CASSPRAGVTNEKLFF. The CDR3 DNA sequence: TGTGCCAGCAGCCCCCGGGCGGGGGTAACTAATGAAAAACTGTTTTTT. This sequence joins TRBV11-2 and TRBJ1-4, with D possibly matching TRBD1 (5 bases). V dropped 5 bases and J dropped 1 base, with 14 bases sitting between them. Germline CDR1 SGHAT, CDR2 FQNNGV. There are 16 residues in the CDR3.

The V call is TRBV19, the J call TRBJ2-5; the D gene could be TRBD1 or TRBD2 (5 bases each). The germline V gene encodes CDR1 LNHDA and CDR2 SQIVND (reference sequence). This CDR3 region has 15 residues. The germline V and J ends were trimmed by 1 base and 5 bases, with 14 bases remaining between them. The CDR3 protein is CASSIGTRDRETQYF. The DNA for the CDR3 is TGTGCCAGTAGTATAGGGACCAGGGACCGGGAGACCCAGTACTTC.